This T cell receptor (beta chain) comes out of a study of cytomegalovirus exposure and HLA in healthy donors. Notes on this clone: Its target is unknown.

It was with 60 Vbeta and 13 Jbeta primers that the PCR ran. Using immunoSEQ multiplex PCR, the repertoire was profiled, and TCRdb retains in-frame clones only, with some absent. The data contain 150,000 to 200,000 clones, roughly 77% of them singletons. Trimming removed 3 bases at V and 5 bases at J, with 9 bases between. CDR1 is SGHTS and CDR2 is YDEGEE in the germline V gene. The CDR3 runs to 13 residues. Overall study findings and caveats: Later work found that TCR association rates differed between HLA loci; DRB1 had the most and HLA-C the fewest. Among TCR beta chains of equal frequency, HLA-associated ones were more clonally expanded in a later analysis. Among the most significant clusters, several appeared linked to common viral pathogens in a later analysis. Most TCR sequences were uncommon, yet certain public TCRs appeared in many donors.

The chain combines TRBV5-8 with TRBJ1-5; no clear D gene. This TCR was sampled from a woman aged 40 to 50 in good health and CMV-seropositive. Sequenced material: PBMCs. CDR3 nucleotides: TGTGCCAGCAGCTCACGGTCATATCAGCCCCAGCATTTT. As protein: CASSSRSYQPQHF.